This T cell receptor (beta chain) was retrieved from a study of blood T cell repertoires in COVID-19. Germline trimming cut 7 bases from V and 0 bases from J; bases unmatched to any gene: 9. CDR1 is GTSNPN and CDR2 is SVGIG in the germline V gene (reference sequence). The CDR3 has 15 residues. Using immunoSEQ multiplex PCR, the repertoire was profiled, and TCRdb retains in-frame clones only, with some absent. This sample has around 53,000 clones, with 65% to 85% found just once. The origin of this receptor is a man between 70 and 80 years old with active or convalescent COVID-19. Sequencing was performed on peripheral blood. The V gene is TRBV30, the J gene TRBJ1-3; the match to TRBD1 covers 7 bases. The CDR3 coding sequence is TGTGCCTTTAAGGACAGGTTCAACTCTGGAAACACCATATATTTT. Translation gives CAFKDRFNSGNTIYF.